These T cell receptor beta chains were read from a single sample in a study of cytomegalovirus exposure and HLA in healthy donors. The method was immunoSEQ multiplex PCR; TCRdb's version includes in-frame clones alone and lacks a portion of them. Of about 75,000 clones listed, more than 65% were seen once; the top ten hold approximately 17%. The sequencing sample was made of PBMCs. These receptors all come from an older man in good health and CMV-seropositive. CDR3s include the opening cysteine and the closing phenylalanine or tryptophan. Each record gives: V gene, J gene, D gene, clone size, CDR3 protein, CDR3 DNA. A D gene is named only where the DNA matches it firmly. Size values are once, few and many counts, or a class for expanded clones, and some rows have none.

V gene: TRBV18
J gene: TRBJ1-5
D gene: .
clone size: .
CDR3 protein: CASSPLAGDDQPQHF
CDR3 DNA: TGTGCCAGCTCACCATTGGCAGGGGACGATCAGCCCCAGCATTTT

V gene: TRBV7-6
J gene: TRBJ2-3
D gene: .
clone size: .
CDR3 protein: CASSYDRTFSTDTQYF
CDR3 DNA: TGTGCCAGCAGCTACGACAGGACGTTTAGCACAGATACGCAGTATTTT

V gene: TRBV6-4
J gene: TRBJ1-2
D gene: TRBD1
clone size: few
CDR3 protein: CASSEGQGIPYGYTF
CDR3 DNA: TGTGCCAGCAGTGAGGGACAGGGGATCCCCTATGGCTACACCTTC

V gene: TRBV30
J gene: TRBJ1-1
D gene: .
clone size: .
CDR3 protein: CAWSVLDSEAFF
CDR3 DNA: TGTGCCTGGAGTGTATTGGACTCTGAAGCTTTCTTT

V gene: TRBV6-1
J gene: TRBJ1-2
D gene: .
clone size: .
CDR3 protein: CASSESTDPSKGYTF
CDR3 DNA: TGTGCCAGCAGTGAGAGCACAGACCCTTCTAAAGGCTACACCTTC

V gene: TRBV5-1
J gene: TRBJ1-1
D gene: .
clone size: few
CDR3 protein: CASSIVGGNSEAFF
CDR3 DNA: TGCGCCAGCAGCATCGTGGGGGGGAATAGTGAAGCTTTCTTT

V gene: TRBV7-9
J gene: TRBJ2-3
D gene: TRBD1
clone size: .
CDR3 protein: CASSLAPGQGTDTQYF
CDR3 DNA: TGTGCCAGCAGCTTAGCCCCGGGACAGGGAACAGATACGCAGTATTTT

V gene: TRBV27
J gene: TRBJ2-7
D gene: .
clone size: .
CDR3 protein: CASTSDVREQYF
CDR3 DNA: TGTGCCAGCACCTCAGATGTCCGAGAGCAGTACTTC

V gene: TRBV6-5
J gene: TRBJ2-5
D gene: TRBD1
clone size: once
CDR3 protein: CASSTRDRQETQYF
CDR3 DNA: TGTGCCAGCAGTACCCGGGACAGGCAAGAGACCCAGTACTTC

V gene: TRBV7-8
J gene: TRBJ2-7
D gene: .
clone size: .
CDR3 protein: CASSLGRTYEQYF
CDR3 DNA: TGTGCCAGCAGCTTAGGGCGGACCTACGAGCAGTACTTC